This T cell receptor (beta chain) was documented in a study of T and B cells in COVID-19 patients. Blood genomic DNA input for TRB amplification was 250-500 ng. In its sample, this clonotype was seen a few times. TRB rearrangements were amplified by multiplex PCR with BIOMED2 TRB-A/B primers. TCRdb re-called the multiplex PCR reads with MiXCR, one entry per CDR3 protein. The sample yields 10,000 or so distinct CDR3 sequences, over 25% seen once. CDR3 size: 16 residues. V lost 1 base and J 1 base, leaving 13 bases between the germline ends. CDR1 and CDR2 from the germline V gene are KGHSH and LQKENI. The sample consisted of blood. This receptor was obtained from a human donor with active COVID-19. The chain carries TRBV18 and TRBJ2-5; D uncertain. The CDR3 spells CASSPLAGRIQETQYF. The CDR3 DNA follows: TGTGCCAGCTCACCACTCGCCGGTAGGATCCAAGAGACCCAGTACTTC.